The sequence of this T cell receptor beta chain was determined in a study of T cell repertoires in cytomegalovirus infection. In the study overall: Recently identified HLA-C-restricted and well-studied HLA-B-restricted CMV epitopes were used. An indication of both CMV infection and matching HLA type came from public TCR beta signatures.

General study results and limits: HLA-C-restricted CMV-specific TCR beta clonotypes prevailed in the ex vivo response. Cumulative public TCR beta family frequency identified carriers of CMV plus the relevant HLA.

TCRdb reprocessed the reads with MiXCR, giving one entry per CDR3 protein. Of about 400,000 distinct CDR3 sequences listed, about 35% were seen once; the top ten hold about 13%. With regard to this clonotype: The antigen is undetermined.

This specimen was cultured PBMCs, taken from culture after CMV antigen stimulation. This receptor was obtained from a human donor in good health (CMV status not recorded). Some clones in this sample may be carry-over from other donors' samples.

CDR3 nucleotide sequence: TGTGCCAGCAGTTACTTGGACCGCGGTGAAAAACTGTTTTTT. Protein: CASSYLDRGEKLFF. The chain links TRBV6-6 to TRBJ1-4, with D unresolved. Trimming took off 1 base at V and 7 bases at J, with 10 bases between the two ends. There are 14 residues in the CDR3. CDR1 and CDR2 (germline): MNHNY, SVGAGI (reference sequence).